The 5 T cell receptor beta chains below were found in one sample sequenced in a study of cytomegalovirus exposure and HLA in healthy donors. The protocol was immunoSEQ multiplex PCR, while the TCRdb copy is restricted to in-frame clones and leaves out a portion. In the table there are over 120,000 clones, 85% to 90% of which are singletons. Sequenced input: PBMCs. Receptors were obtained from a woman aged 25 to 39 in good health and CMV-seropositive.

The chain joins TRBV28 to TRBJ2-3, with 12 nucleotides matching TRBD2. Germline V gene lookup returns CDR1 MDHEN and CDR2 SYDVKM. Unmatched junction bases numbered 3, after V lost 2 bases and J lost 3 bases. There are 16 residues in the CDR3. CDR3 sequence reads: CASSLRGTSGTDTQYF. Here the CDR3 DNA reads TGTGCCAGCAGTTTACGCGGGACTAGCGGGACAGATACGCAGTATTTT.

V usage is TRBV27 and J usage is TRBJ1-1; weak D call: TRBD1 (5 bases). From germline, CDR1 is MNHEY and CDR2 SMNVEV (reference sequence). The V and J ends lost 6 bases and 3 bases respectively, with 14 bases between them. This CDR3 is built from 14 residues. CDR3 bases: TGTGCCAGCAGCCAAGAAGGGGTGGACACTGAAGCTTTCTTT. As protein: CASSQEGVDTEAFF.

The rearrangement uses TRBV7-9 and TRBJ1-1; possible D gene TRBD1, 5 bases. Trimming took 6 bases from V and 4 from J, leaving 15 bases between them. The CDR3 extends over 14 amino acids. In germline, CDR1 is SEHNR, CDR2 FQNEAQ (reference sequence). CDR3 sequence (DNA): TGTGCCAGCAGTTTTTATGGGGGAGGCACTGAAGCTTTCTTT. Its protein is CASSFYGGGTEAFF.

The chain employs TRBV2 and TRBJ2-3; TRBD2 is a possible D gene (6 bases). This CDR3 has 14 amino acids. V dropped 8 bases and J dropped 4 bases, with 16 bases sitting between them. Germline V gene data show CDR1 as SNHLY and CDR2 as FYNNEI. CDR3 DNA sequence: TGTGCCAGCTCCCGGTGGGGGAGGTCAGATACGCAGTATTTT. Translation gives CASSRWGRSDTQYF.

The chain combines TRBV29-1 with TRBJ2-1; 9 nucleotides agree with TRBD1. Per the germline V gene, CDR1 is SQVTM and CDR2 is ANQGSEA. This CDR3 comprises 12 residues. V dropped 4 bases and J dropped 5; count of bases not matched to a gene: 0. CDR3 amino acids: CSVGDRDNEQFF. The DNA for the CDR3 is TGCAGCGTTGGGGACAGGGACAATGAGCAGTTCTTC.